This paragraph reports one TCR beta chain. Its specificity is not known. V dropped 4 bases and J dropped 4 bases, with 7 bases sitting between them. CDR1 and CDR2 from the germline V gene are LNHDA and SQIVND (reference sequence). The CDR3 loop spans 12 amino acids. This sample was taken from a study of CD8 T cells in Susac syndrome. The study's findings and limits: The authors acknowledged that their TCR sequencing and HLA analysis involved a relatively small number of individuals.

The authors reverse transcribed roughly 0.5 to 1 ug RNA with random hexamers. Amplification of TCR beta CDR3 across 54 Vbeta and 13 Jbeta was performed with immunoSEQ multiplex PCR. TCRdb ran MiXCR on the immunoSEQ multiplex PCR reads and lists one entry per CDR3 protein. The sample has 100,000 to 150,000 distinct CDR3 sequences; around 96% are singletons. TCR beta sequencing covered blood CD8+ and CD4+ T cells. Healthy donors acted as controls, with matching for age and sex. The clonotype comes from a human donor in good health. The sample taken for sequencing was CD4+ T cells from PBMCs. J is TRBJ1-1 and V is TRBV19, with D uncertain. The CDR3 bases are TGTGCCAGTAGTACGATCGTCACTGAAGCTTTCTTT. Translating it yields CASSTIVTEAFF.